This T cell receptor (beta chain) is drawn from a study of blood T cell repertoires in COVID-19. Across the study: There were acute and convalescent COVID-19 samples, and they came from the United States, Italy and Spain. T cells, B-cell-depleted T cells, or PBMCs supplied cDNA or gDNA.

Trimming removed 4 bases from V and 6 bases from J; junction bases left unmatched: 4. Germline V gene data show CDR1 as KGHSH and CDR2 as LQKENI. The length of the CDR3 is 15 residues. As originally analysed: Scientists estimated how many nucleated cells there were by amplifying reference gene primers. Profiling relied on immunoSEQ multiplex PCR, and the TCRdb table lists in-frame clones only, not all of them. V, J and clone size derive from that table, while D and trimming were established from the DNA sequence. The sample holds some 150,000 clones, roughly 81% seen once. V usage is TRBV18 and J usage is TRBJ2-1, with 12 positions matching TRBD1. The TCR originated in a middle-aged man who had recovered from COVID-19. The sample taken for sequencing was peripheral blood. The CDR3 DNA follows: TGTGCCAGCTCACGGGACAGGGGGCAGGGCAATGAGCAGTTCTTC. Translation: CASSRDRGQGNEQFF.